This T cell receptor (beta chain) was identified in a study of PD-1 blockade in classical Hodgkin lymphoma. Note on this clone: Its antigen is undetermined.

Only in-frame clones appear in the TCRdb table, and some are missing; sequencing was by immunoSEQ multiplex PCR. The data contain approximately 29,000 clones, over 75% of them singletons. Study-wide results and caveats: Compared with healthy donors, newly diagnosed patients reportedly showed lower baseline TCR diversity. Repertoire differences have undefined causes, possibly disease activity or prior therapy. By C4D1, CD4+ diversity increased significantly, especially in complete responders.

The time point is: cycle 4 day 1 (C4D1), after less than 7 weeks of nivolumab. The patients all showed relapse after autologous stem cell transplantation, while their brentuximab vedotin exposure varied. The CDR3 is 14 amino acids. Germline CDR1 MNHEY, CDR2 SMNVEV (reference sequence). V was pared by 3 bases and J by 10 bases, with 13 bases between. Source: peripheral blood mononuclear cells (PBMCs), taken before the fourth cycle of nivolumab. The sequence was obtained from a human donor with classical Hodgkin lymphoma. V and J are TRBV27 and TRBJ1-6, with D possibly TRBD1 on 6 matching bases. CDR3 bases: TGTGCCAGCAGTTTCGGGGACACGGCGTCACCCCTCCACTTT. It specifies CASSFGDTASPLHF.